This T cell receptor (beta chain) was obtained from a study of shared clonotypes between healthy human individuals. Sequenced by immunoSEQ multiplex PCR; TCRdb stores in-frame clones only, minus some. Of a few million clones listed, approximately 94% were seen once; the top ten hold approximately 0.13%. Comment on this clone: Its antigen is currently unknown.

Findings and caveats of the study: Relative to their counterparts shared across all four donors, non-shared clonotypes exhibited diminished generation probabilities.

Germline-derived CDR1 and CDR2 are SNHLY and FYNNEI. The CDR3 runs 14 residues. The V and J ends lost 4 bases and 9 bases, in that order; junction bases with no gene match: 8. Material for sequencing was naive CD4+ T cells sorted from blood. Stated subset: CD45RA+ positively selected. The gene calls are TRBV2 and TRBJ2-3, with 9 bases lining up with TRBD2. This clonotype originated in a man between 18 and 35 years old in good health. The DNA for the CDR3 is TGTGCCAGCAGTGCGGGGACTAGCTTGGAAACGCAGTATTTT. It translates to CASSAGTSLETQYF.